The 13 T cell receptor beta chains listed next were all sequenced from one sample in a study of cytomegalovirus exposure and HLA in healthy donors. The study ran its PCR with 60 Vbeta and 13 Jbeta primers. Produced via immunoSEQ multiplex PCR; TCRdb's table is partial and in-frame only. The repertoire holds 95,000 to 100,000 clones, about 80% seen once, with about 4% in the top ten. Sequences were obtained from PBMCs. These receptors were obtained from a man between 35 and 55 years old in good health and CMV-seronegative.

CDR3 sequence (DNA): TGTGCCAGCACCATTTACAGGAACACTGAAGCTTTCTTT. It specifies CASTIYRNTEAFF. The rearrangement joins TRBV5-5 to TRBJ1-1; D not resolved. Trimming pared 6 bases from V and 1 base from J, leaving 10 bases between. CDR3 length: 13 residues. Per the germline V gene, CDR1 is SGHKS and CDR2 is YYEKEE (reference sequence).

The chain combines TRBV7-8 with TRBJ2-2; D is possibly TRBD1 (6 bases). V lost 3 bases to trimming and J lost 5 bases, with 10 bases between them. Germline loops: CDR1 SGHVS, CDR2 FQNEAQ. The CDR3 is 14 residues long. CDR3 amino acids: CASSFIQGTGELFF. CDR3 nucleotides: TGTGCCAGCAGCTTTATCCAGGGGACCGGGGAGCTGTTTTTT.

The chain couples TRBV18 to TRBJ2-5, with D perhaps matching TRBD2 (5 bases). The CDR3 loop spans 14 amino acids. CDR1 is KGHSH, CDR2 LQKENI, per germline. The V end lost 3 bases, the J end lost 5 bases, and 13 bases lay between the germline ends. CDR3 bases: TGTGCCAGCTCACCTGCCTACGGCGGGGAGACCCAGTACTTC. Translation: CASSPAYGGETQYF.

This sequence joins TRBV2 and TRBJ1-5; D gene uncertain. V was cut by 5 bases and J by 4 bases, with 15 bases left in between. The CDR3 is made up of 15 amino acids. Germline assignment: CDR1 SNHLY and CDR2 FYNNEI. The CDR3 here is CASSIQERGNQPQHF. The CDR3 bases are TGTGCCAGCAGTATCCAGGAACGGGGAAATCAGCCCCAGCATTTT.

This chain joins TRBV11-2 and TRBJ1-1, with D tentatively TRBD1 (6 bases). Per the germline V gene, CDR1 is SGHAT and CDR2 is FQNNGV. The ends were cut back, 3 bases at V and 5 bases at J, with 13 bases in the middle. CDR3 length: 14 amino acids. This chain's CDR3 is CASSFLQGRTEAFF. CDR3 sequence (DNA): TGTGCCAGCAGCTTCCTACAGGGCCGTACTGAAGCTTTCTTT.

This chain uses TRBV2 with TRBJ1-5, with D tentatively TRBD1 (6 bases). CDR1 is SNHLY and CDR2 is FYNNEI in the germline V gene. Trimming cost V 7 bases and J 3 bases, with 16 bases left between them. The length of the CDR3 is 15 residues. In nucleotides, the CDR3 is TGTGCCAGCACTGCACAGGGTCGAAACAATCAGCCCCAGCATTTT. Its protein is CASTAQGRNNQPQHF.

V and J are TRBV9 and TRBJ2-7; weak D call: TRBD1 (6 bases). The CDR3 is 16 amino acids. The germline CDR1 and CDR2 sequences are SGDLS and YYNGEE. The V end lost 4 bases, the J end lost 0 bases, and 17 bases lay between the germline ends. Here the CDR3 reads CASSTSTGPSSYEQYF. The CDR3, as DNA: TGTGCCAGCAGCACCTCGACAGGTCCAAGCTCCTACGAGCAGTACTTC.

This sequence joins TRBV12-5 and TRBJ1-1, with a tentative D call TRBD1 (6 bases). Germline lookup yields CDR1 LGHNT and CDR2 FRNRAP. The CDR3 sequence is 16 residues long. V was clipped by 1 base and J by 0 bases, with 12 bases between them. This chain's CDR3 is CASGLGDQGMNTEAFF. CDR3 DNA: TGTGCTAGTGGTTTGGGAGATCAGGGGATGAACACTGAAGCTTTCTTT. Full variable domain (rest looked up from reference TRBV12-5 and TRBJ1-1): DARVTQTPRHKVTEMGQEVTMRCQPILGHNTVFWYRQTMMQGLELLAYFRNRAPLDDSGMPKDRFSAEMPDATLATLKIQPSEPRDSAVYFCASGLGDQGMNTEAFFGQGTRLTVV.

The J gene is TRBJ2-7, the V gene TRBV7-6; 8 bases line up with TRBD1. The trim removed 5 bases at V and 0 bases at J, leaving 6 bases unmatched. This CDR3 has 15 residues. Per germline, CDR1 SGHVS and CDR2 FNYEAQ. In nucleotides, the CDR3 is TGTGCCAGCAGCAGGACAGGGCCTTTCTCCTACGAGCAGTACTTC. Translation: CASSRTGPFSYEQYF.

J is TRBJ2-3 and V is TRBV7-2, with 8 bases lining up with TRBD1. The CDR3 consists of 14 residues. Germline CDR1 and CDR2: SGHTA and FQGNSA. V dropped 3 bases and J dropped 14; count of bases not matched to a gene: 13. The CDR3: CASSLGTTGAPVYF. The CDR3 nucleotides are TGTGCCAGCAGCTTGGGAACGACAGGGGCCCCGGTGTATTTT.

This clone has just a few counts. The V and J genes are TRBV7-2 and TRBJ1-2; 8 bases line up with TRBD1. Losses at the gene ends were 2 bases for V and 3 bases for J; bases not matched to a gene: 14. The CDR3 is 18 residues long. CDR1 and CDR2 (germline): SGHTA, FQGNSA. This CDR3 is CASSLPVRRQGLHYGYTF. The CDR3 bases are TGTGCCAGCAGCTTACCCGTACGCCGACAGGGGCTCCACTATGGCTACACCTTC.

The chain employs TRBV2 and TRBJ2-7, with 7 bases lining up with TRBD2. The CDR3 totals 13 residues. Per the germline V gene, CDR1 is SNHLY and CDR2 is FYNNEI. J was trimmed by 2 bases and V by 7 bases; bases with no gene match: 5. For the CDR3, the DNA is TGTGCCAGCAAGCTAGCGGAAACCTACGAGCAGTACGTC. It specifies CASKLAETYEQYV.

CDR3 residues: CASSVDPGNAQYF. The CDR3 DNA reads TGTGCCAGCAGCGTAGATCCGGGGAACGCGCAGTATTTT. V and J are TRBV9 and TRBJ2-3, with TRBD2 as a possible D gene (5 bases). Per germline, CDR1 SGDLS and CDR2 YYNGEE. The CDR3 is 13 residues long. V shed 0 bases and J shed 10 bases, with 12 bases lying between them.